This entry describes one TCR beta chain. The antigen is not known. The method was immunoSEQ multiplex PCR; TCRdb's version includes in-frame clones alone and lacks a portion of them. This table has 150,000 to 200,000 clones, roughly 90% appearing once. This sample was taken from a study of T cell responses to AZD1222 COVID-19 vaccine. CDR1 and CDR2 (germline): SGHAT, FQNNGV. V dropped 5 bases and J dropped 0 bases, with 7 bases sitting between them. This CDR3 is built from 13 residues. Findings of the study overall: Spike-specific TCR breadth and depth both grew after two AZD1222 doses. Nearly half of spike-specific TCRs reportedly target unmutated variant regions. Baseline serostatus was positive in only a handful of AZD1222 recipients.

V usage is TRBV11-2 and J usage is TRBJ2-5; D unclear. Specimen: peripheral blood, collected on day 0 of AZD1222 vaccination. This receptor was identified in an adult in good health. CDR3: CASSGGHQETQYF. The CDR3, as DNA: TGTGCCAGCAGCGGTGGCCACCAAGAGACCCAGTACTTC.